These T cell receptor beta chains were read from a single sample in a study of cytomegalovirus exposure and HLA in healthy donors. Assay used: immunoSEQ multiplex PCR; TCRdb lists only in-frame clones, some missing. Among fewer than 200,000 clones listed, 65% to 75% were seen once. Input material: PBMCs. The origin of the receptors is a girl under 18 in good health and CMV-seronegative. Each CDR3 is given with its conserved first and last residue. The order of the fields is D gene, V gene, J gene, CDR3 protein. D genes are given only for firm matches.

D: NA
V: TRBV21-1
J: TRBJ2-7
CDR3: CASSGHRDYEQYF

D: NA
V: TRBV5-4
J: TRBJ2-3
CDR3: CASSLAGVAGRTDTQYF

D: TRBD2
V: TRBV6-5
J: TRBJ2-5
CDR3: CASSTPRAGRETQYF

D: NA
V: TRBV6-1
J: TRBJ1-5
CDR3: CASSGGGAGNQPQHF

D: NA
V: TRBV15
J: TRBJ2-7
CDR3: CATSTPRGGFLDEQYF

D: NA
V: TRBV5-1
J: TRBJ2-7
CDR3: CASSLPSSYEQYF

D: NA
V: TRBV27
J: TRBJ1-2
CDR3: CASSSSLDNNYGYTF

D: TRBD1
V: TRBV7-6
J: TRBJ2-2
CDR3: CASSFTQGAKSAGAGELFF

D: TRBD2
V: TRBV11-3
J: TRBJ2-5
CDR3: CASSRRTSGKETQYF

D: NA
V: TRBV13
J: TRBJ1-1
CDR3: CASSSMGPNKAFF

D: TRBD2
V: TRBV7-3
J: TRBJ2-7
CDR3: CASSLTGRGGPFDEQYF

D: NA
V: TRBV5-1
J: TRBJ1-4
CDR3: CASSSGEGLGKLFF

D: TRBD1
V: TRBV5-1
J: TRBJ1-1
CDR3: CASSWRQGENTEAFF

D: TRBD1
V: TRBV7-6
J: TRBJ1-2
CDR3: CASSLGGGQGDYGYTF

D: TRBD1
V: TRBV11-2
J: TRBJ1-5
CDR3: CASSPQGNSNQPQHF

D: TRBD1
V: TRBV6-5
J: TRBJ2-3
CDR3: CASRPTGGEIDTQYF

D: TRBD1
V: TRBV7-9
J: TRBJ2-5
CDR3: CASRPVPGQEVETQYF

D: TRBD1
V: TRBV11-3
J: TRBJ1-1
CDR3: CASSFRQGAEAFF

D: NA
V: TRBV5-1
J: TRBJ1-4
CDR3: CASSFGGQDEKLFF

D: TRBD2
V: TRBV5-1
J: TRBJ2-1
CDR3: CASSLVAGERNEQFF

D: TRBD1
V: TRBV7-8
J: TRBJ1-1
CDR3: CASSFDRAEAFF

D: NA
V: TRBV2
J: TRBJ1-1
CDR3: CASLQGATEAFF

D: NA
V: TRBV18
J: TRBJ1-1
CDR3: CASSPSQMNTEAFF

D: NA
V: TRBV6-1
J: TRBJ2-7
CDR3: CASSAAQDGYEQYF

D: NA
V: TRBV2
J: TRBJ1-4
CDR3: CASSDPTGTLNEKLFF

D: TRBD2
V: TRBV7-3
J: TRBJ2-3
CDR3: CASSSSRGESTDTQYF

D: TRBD1
V: TRBV7-9
J: TRBJ2-7
CDR3: CASSFLPGTGVSYEQYF

D: TRBD2
V: TRBV7-8
J: TRBJ2-2
CDR3: CASSRTGGPDTGELFF

D: NA
V: TRBV4-1
J: TRBJ1-6
CDR3: CASSSDTQESSYNSPLHF

D: NA
V: TRBV14
J: TRBJ2-7
CDR3: CASSQIVSGYEQYF

D: TRBD1
V: TRBV7-9
J: TRBJ1-2
CDR3: CASLGQGVTYGYTF

D: NA
V: TRBV15
J: TRBJ2-4
CDR3: CATSRAQTKAKNIQYF

D: TRBD1
V: TRBV5-1
J: TRBJ1-2
CDR3: CASSPSQGAKGYTF

D: TRBD1
V: TRBV6-6
J: TRBJ1-4
CDR3: CASREPGGFNEKLFF

D: NA
V: TRBV6-6
J: TRBJ2-1
CDR3: CASTREGNEQFF

D: NA
V: TRBV6-5
J: TRBJ2-7
CDR3: CASRKLGVHYEQYF

D: NA
V: TRBV18
J: TRBJ2-6
CDR3: CASSPARTASSGANVLTF

D: TRBD1
V: TRBV5-1
J: TRBJ1-6
CDR3: CASSSTGESSPLHF

D: NA
V: TRBV4-1
J: TRBJ2-7
CDR3: CASSPQGWEQYF

D: TRBD2
V: TRBV6-4
J: TRBJ2-3
CDR3: CASSDSSGAADTQYF

D: NA
V: TRBV30
J: TRBJ2-2
CDR3: CAWSEENTGELFF

D: NA
V: TRBV12-5
J: TRBJ1-1
CDR3: CASGLGGNTEAFF

D: NA
V: TRBV7-8
J: TRBJ1-2
CDR3: CASSHGQKGYGYTF

D: TRBD1
V: TRBV2
J: TRBJ1-2
CDR3: CASDRDNYGYTF

D: TRBD1
V: TRBV12-5
J: TRBJ1-1
CDR3: CASGLSTGADTEAFF

D: TRBD1
V: TRBV27
J: TRBJ2-2
CDR3: CASSLTGVVSPLSGELFF

D: NA
V: TRBV6-6
J: TRBJ2-3
CDR3: CASSDTGRRLGTQYF

D: TRBD1
V: TRBV7-9
J: TRBJ2-1
CDR3: CASSEQGREQFF

D: NA
V: TRBV9
J: TRBJ1-4
CDR3: CASSAVTGPNEKLFF

D: NA
V: TRBV9
J: TRBJ2-7
CDR3: CASSVEGGPSYEQYF

D: TRBD1
V: TRBV19
J: TRBJ1-2
CDR3: CASSVGTVYGYTF

D: TRBD1
V: TRBV5-6
J: TRBJ2-3
CDR3: CASSAGTGTVTDTQYF

D: TRBD2
V: TRBV25-1
J: TRBJ2-1
CDR3: CASSEFGLAGVNEQFF

D: TRBD2
V: TRBV4-2
J: TRBJ2-7
CDR3: CASSQGPSGESSYEQYF

D: TRBD2
V: TRBV19
J: TRBJ2-1
CDR3: CASSIVRGGLSDEQFF

D: TRBD2
V: TRBV7-3
J: TRBJ2-3
CDR3: CASSLTSGGATDTQYF

D: TRBD1
V: TRBV30
J: TRBJ1-2
CDR3: CAWSQDRASGYTF